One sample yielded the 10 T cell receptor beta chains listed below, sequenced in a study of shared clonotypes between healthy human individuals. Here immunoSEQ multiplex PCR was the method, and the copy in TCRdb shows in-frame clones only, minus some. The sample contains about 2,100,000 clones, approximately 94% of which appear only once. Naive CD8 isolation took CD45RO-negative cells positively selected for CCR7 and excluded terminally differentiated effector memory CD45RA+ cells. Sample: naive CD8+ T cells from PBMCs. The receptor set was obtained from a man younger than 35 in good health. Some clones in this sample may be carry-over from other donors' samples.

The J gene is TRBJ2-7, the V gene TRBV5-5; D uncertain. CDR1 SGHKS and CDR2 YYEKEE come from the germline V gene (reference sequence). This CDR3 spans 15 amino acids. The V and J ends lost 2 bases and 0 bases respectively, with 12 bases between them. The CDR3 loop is CASSFAYRSSYEQYF. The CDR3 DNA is TGTGCCAGCAGCTTTGCTTACAGAAGCTCCTACGAGCAGTACTTC.

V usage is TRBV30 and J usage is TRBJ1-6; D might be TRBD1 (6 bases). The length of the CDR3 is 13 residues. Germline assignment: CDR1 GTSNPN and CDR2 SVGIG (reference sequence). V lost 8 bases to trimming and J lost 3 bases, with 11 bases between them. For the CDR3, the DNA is TGTGCCCTTGAGGGGGGCTATAATTCACCCCTCCACTTT. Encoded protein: CALEGGYNSPLHF.

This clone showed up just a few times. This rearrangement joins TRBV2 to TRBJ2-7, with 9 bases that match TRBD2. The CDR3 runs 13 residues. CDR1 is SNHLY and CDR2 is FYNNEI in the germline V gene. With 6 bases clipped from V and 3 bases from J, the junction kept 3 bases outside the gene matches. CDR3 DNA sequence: TGTGCCAGCAGAATGACTAGCGGCTACGAGCAGTACTTC. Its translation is CASRMTSGYEQYF.

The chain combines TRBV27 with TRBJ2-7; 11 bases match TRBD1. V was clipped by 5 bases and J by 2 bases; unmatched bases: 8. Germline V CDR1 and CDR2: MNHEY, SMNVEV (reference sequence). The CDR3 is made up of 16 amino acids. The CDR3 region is CASSGGPGQGAYEQYF. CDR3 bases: TGTGCCAGCAGTGGCGGACCGGGACAGGGGGCCTACGAGCAGTACTTC.

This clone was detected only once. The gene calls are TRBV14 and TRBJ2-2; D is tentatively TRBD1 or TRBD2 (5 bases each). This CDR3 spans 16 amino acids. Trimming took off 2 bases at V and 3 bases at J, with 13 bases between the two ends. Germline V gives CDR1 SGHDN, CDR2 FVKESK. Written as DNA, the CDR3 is TGTGCCAGCAGCCAATGGGAGAGAGGGGACACCGGGGAGCTGTTTTTT. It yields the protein CASSQWERGDTGELFF.

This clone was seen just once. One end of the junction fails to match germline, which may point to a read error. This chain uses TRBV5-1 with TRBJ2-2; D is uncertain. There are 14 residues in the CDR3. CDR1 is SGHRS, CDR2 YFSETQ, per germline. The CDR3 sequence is CASRIAPNAGELFF. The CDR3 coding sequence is TGCGCCAGCAGGATAGCCCCGAACGCCGGGGAGCTGTTTTTT.

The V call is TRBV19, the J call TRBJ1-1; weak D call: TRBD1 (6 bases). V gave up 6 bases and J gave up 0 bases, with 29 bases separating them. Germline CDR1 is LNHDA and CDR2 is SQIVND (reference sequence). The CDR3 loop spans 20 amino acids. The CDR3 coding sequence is TGTGCCAGTAGCAGAAATGGGGGAGGCGGGGGCCGGTTCATGAACACTGAAGCTTTCTTT. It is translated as CASSRNGGGGGRFMNTEAFF.

CDR3 DNA: TGTGCCAGTAGCCTCCTACGGGACAGAGATCAGCCCCAGCATTTT. Translation gives CASSLLRDRDQPQHF. This sequence joins TRBV19 and TRBJ1-5, with 7 nucleotides matching TRBD1. CDR3 length: 15 amino acids. Trimming removed 6 bases from V and 5 bases from J; junction bases left unmatched: 10. CDR1 is LNHDA and CDR2 is SQIVND in the germline V gene (reference sequence).

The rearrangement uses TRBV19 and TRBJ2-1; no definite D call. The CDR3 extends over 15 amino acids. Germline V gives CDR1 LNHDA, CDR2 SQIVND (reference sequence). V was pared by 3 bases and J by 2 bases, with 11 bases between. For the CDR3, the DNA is TGTGCCAGTAGTATGAATGGCGGTCCCTACAATGAGCAGTTCTTC. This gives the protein CASSMNGGPYNEQFF. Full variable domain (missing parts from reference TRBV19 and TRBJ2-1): DGGITQSPKYLFRKEGQNVTLSCEQNLNHDAMYWYRQDPGQGLRLIYYSQIVNDFQKGDIAEGYSVSREKKESFPLTVTSAQKNPTAFYLCASSMNGGPYNEQFFGPGTRLTVL.

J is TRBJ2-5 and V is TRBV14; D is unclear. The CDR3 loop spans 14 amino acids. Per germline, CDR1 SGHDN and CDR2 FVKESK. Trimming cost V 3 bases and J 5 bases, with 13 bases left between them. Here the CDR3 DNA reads TGTGCCAGCAGCCAGGAGAACTGGTGGGAGACCCAGTACTTC. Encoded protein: CASSQENWWETQYF.